The 23 T cell receptor beta chains listed next were all sequenced from one sample in a study of blood T cell repertoires in COVID-19. Some clones are missing from TCRdb's copy, which holds only in-frame ones; the method was immunoSEQ multiplex PCR. The sample comprises around 200,000 clones, approximately 86% of which are singletons, and approximately 4% rests with the top ten. Sequenced material: PBMCs or T cells enriched from blood (not recorded which). The receptors derive from a woman aged 30 to 39 who had been exposed to COVID-19.

CDR3 loop: CASSESVSANQPQHF. CDR3 DNA sequence: TGTGCCAGCAGTGAAAGTGTCAGTGCCAATCAGCCCCAGCATTTT. The genes are TRBV2 and TRBJ1-5; D unclear. The germline CDR1 and CDR2 sequences are SNHLY and FYNNEI. V was trimmed by 2 bases and J by 3 bases, leaving 11 bases between them. This CDR3 spans 15 amino acids.

The J gene is TRBJ1-6, the V gene TRBV4-1; possibly TRBD1 for D (5 bases). Germline V gene lookup returns CDR1 MGHRA and CDR2 YSYEKL. The CDR3 consists of 13 residues. V lost 0 bases to trimming and J lost 12 bases, with 9 bases between them. CDR3 in DNA: TGCGCCAGCAGCCAAGAAGGGGTGGGACCCCTCCACTTT. Protein: CASSQEGVGPLHF.

V and J are TRBV7-2 and TRBJ1-6, with 7 nucleotides matching TRBD1. CDR1 and CDR2 from the germline V gene are SGHTA and FQGNSA. The CDR3 runs 17 residues. Trimming at V came to 8 bases and at J to 7 bases, leaving 17 bases not matched to a gene. The CDR3 coding sequence is TGTGCCAGCTCTCGGAAGACAGGGAGAGACGTGAATTCACCCCTCCACTTT. Protein sequence: CASSRKTGRDVNSPLHF.

The V and J genes are TRBV24-1 and TRBJ1-5; D ambiguous. Trimming left V 1 base short and J 3 bases short, with 6 bases between. CDR1 is KGHDR, CDR2 SFDVKD, per germline. The CDR3 is 14 amino acids. Here the CDR3 DNA reads TGTGCCACCAGTGATTTCGGGGTCAATCAGCCCCAGCATTTT. Its protein product is CATSDFGVNQPQHF.

V and J are TRBV12-3 or TRBV12-4 and TRBJ1-4, with 7 positions matching TRBD1. The CDR3 is made up of 11 amino acids. With 6 bases clipped from V and 10 bases from J, the junction kept 2 bases outside the gene matches. The CDR3, as DNA: TGTGCCAGCAGCTACAGGGGAAAACTGTTTTTT. This encodes CASSYRGKLFF.

There are a few counts of this clone. The chain carries TRBV7-2 and TRBJ1-1; D is possibly TRBD1 (6 bases). Trimming shortened V by 0 bases and J by 5 bases, and 13 bases separated the two germline ends. The CDR3 consists of 15 residues. CDR1 SGHTA and CDR2 FQGNSA come from the germline V gene. The CDR3 is CASSLAGGAVTEAFF. CDR3 DNA sequence: TGTGCCAGCAGCTTAGCGGGGGGGGCTGTTACTGAAGCTTTCTTT.

This chain links TRBV15 with TRBJ1-5; TRBD1 might be the D (5 bases). This CDR3 contains 15 residues. The ends were cut back, 5 bases at V and 3 bases at J, with 14 bases in the middle. Germline V gene lookup returns CDR1 LNHNV and CDR2 YYDKDF (reference sequence). CDR3 sequence: CATSPPAGHNQPQHF. The CDR3 region has the DNA TGTGCCACCAGCCCCCCGGCAGGGCACAATCAGCCCCAGCATTTT. Together with reference TRBV15 and TRBJ1-5, the CDR3 gives the full variable domain: DAMVIQNPRYQVTQFGKPVTLSCSQTLNHNVMYWYQQKSSQAPKLLFHYYDKDFNNEADTPDNFQSRRPNTSFCFLDIRSPGLGDTAMYLCATSPPAGHNQPQHFGDGTRLSIL.

The chain recombines TRBV21-1 with TRBJ1-2. TRBV21-1 is recorded as a pseudogene. This CDR3 has 16 amino acids. CDR3 protein: CASSKGGGVGGYGYTF. DNA for the CDR3: TGTGCCAGCAGCAAGGGCGGAGGTGTCGGTGGCTATGGCTACACCTTC.

The chain is built from TRBV19 and TRBJ1-4; 11 bases match TRBD1. The CDR3 runs 15 residues. The junction had 7 bases not matched to a gene; V was cut back by 3 bases and J by 10 bases. Germline lookup yields CDR1 LNHDA and CDR2 SQIVND (reference sequence). CDR3 DNA sequence: TGTGCCAGTAGTATGGACCGGGACAGGGGGGGAAAACTGTTTTTT. It yields the protein CASSMDRDRGGKLFF. Filled out from reference TRBV19 and TRBJ1-4, the complete variable domain reads DGGITQSPKYLFRKEGQNVTLSCEQNLNHDAMYWYRQDPGQGLRLIYYSQIVNDFQKGDIAEGYSVSREKKESFPLTVTSAQKNPTAFYLCASSMDRDRGGKLFFGSGTQLSVL.

The chain uses TRBV19 and TRBJ2-7, with 8 bases lining up with TRBD1. Per germline, CDR1 LNHDA and CDR2 SQIVND (reference sequence). This CDR3 is built from 15 residues. Trimming took 4 bases from V and 6 from J; bases not matched to a gene: 11. CDR3 coding DNA: TGTGCCAGTAGTACTCAGGGGGCGCTTCCAGGCGAGCAGTACTTC. Translated, it gives CASSTQGALPGEQYF. Full variable domain (rest looked up from reference TRBV19 and TRBJ2-7): DGGITQSPKYLFRKEGQNVTLSCEQNLNHDAMYWYRQDPGQGLRLIYYSQIVNDFQKGDIAEGYSVSREKKESFPLTVTSAQKNPTAFYLCASSTQGALPGEQYFGPGTRLTVT.

This clone was seen a handful of times. The J gene is TRBJ2-7, the V gene TRBV30; tentatively, D is TRBD2 (5 bases). Germline V gene sequence: CDR1 GTSNPN, CDR2 SVGIG (reference sequence). With 0 bases removed from V and 4 bases from J, the gap between germline ends came to 10 bases. This CDR3 has 13 residues. In nucleotides, the CDR3 is TGTGCCTGGAGTGTGGGCGGGTCTTACGAGCAGTACTTC. Protein product: CAWSVGGSYEQYF.

This chain connects TRBV6-2 or TRBV6-3 to TRBJ2-1, with TRBD2 identical over 11 bases. Germline CDR1 reads MNHEY; CDR2 reads SVGEGT. The CDR3 contains 17 residues. V lost 3 bases, J lost 8 bases, and 12 bases stayed unmatched. CDR3 nucleotides: TGTGCCAGCAGTTATACCGGATTAGCGGGGGGGCACGATGAGCAGTTCTTC. Its protein is CASSYTGLAGGHDEQFF.

The rearrangement joins TRBV19 to TRBJ2-7, with 10 bases that match TRBD1. Germline values: CDR1 LNHDA, CDR2 SQIVND (reference sequence). The V gene end was trimmed by 5 bases and the J gene end by 3 bases; junction bases not matched to a gene: 10. The CDR3 has 16 residues. Here the CDR3 DNA reads TGTGCCAGTAGTTTCCTGACAGGGGGCGATTTCTACGAGCAGTACTTC. This translates into CASSFLTGGDFYEQYF.

This chain uses TRBV13 with TRBJ2-1; D might be TRBD2 (6 bases). V gave up 3 bases and J gave up 8 bases, with 11 bases separating them. Germline V gene lookup returns CDR1 PRHDT and CDR2 FYEKMQ (reference sequence). The CDR3 totals 13 residues. CDR3 amino acids: CASSFTSTDEQFF. The CDR3 nucleotides are TGTGCCAGCAGCTTTACTAGCACCGATGAGCAGTTCTTC.

At least ten counts were recorded for this clone. This chain links TRBV5-5 with TRBJ2-7; D call uncertain. CDR1 and CDR2 (germline): SGHKS, YYEKEE (reference sequence). Trimming shortened V by 2 bases and J by 3 bases, and 3 bases separated the two germline ends. CDR3 length equals 11 residues. CDR3 region: CASSFLYEQYF. The CDR3 bases are TGTGCCAGCAGCTTTCTCTACGAGCAGTACTTC.

V usage is TRBV27 and J usage is TRBJ2-1; D is possibly TRBD1 (6 bases). Germline CDR1 and CDR2: MNHEY and SMNVEV (reference sequence). V was trimmed by 3 bases and J by 6 bases, leaving 15 bases between them. This CDR3 comprises 15 residues. CDR3 sequence: CASSFGAGVSNEQFF. The CDR3 nucleotides are TGTGCCAGCAGTTTTGGGGCAGGGGTTAGCAATGAGCAGTTCTTC.

The sample holds one count of this clone. CDR3 sequence (DNA): TGTGCCAGCAGTCCGGGACAGGGGGCGCGCAACTATGGCTACACCTTC. Amino acids: CASSPGQGARNYGYTF. This chain links TRBV27 with TRBJ1-2, with 12 nucleotides matching TRBD1. With 5 bases clipped from V and 2 bases from J, the junction kept 6 bases outside the gene matches. The CDR3 is 16 residues long. CDR1 is MNHEY, CDR2 SMNVEV, per germline (reference sequence).

The chain recombines TRBV3-1 (or the pseudogene TRBV3-2) with TRBJ2-1, with 13 nucleotides matching TRBD2. Germline V gene data show CDR1 as LGHDT and CDR2 as YNNKEL (reference sequence). The CDR3 length is 15 residues. After removal of 4 bases from V and 6 bases from J, the junction contained 3 bases not matched to a gene. The DNA for the CDR3 is TGTGCCAGCAGCCGGCGGACTAGCGGGGGCAATGAGCAGTTCTTC. Residues: CASSRRTSGGNEQFF.

V gene TRBV19 combines with J gene TRBJ2-1; 11 bases align to TRBD2. The CDR3 runs to 15 residues. CDR1 and CDR2 from the germline V gene are LNHDA and SQIVND (reference sequence). Trimming took 6 bases from V and 4 from J; bases not matched to a gene: 5. The CDR3 sequence is CASRISGGAYNEQFF. In nucleotides, the CDR3 is TGTGCCAGTAGGATTAGCGGGGGGGCTTACAATGAGCAGTTCTTC.

This sequence joins TRBV30 and TRBJ2-7; D might be TRBD2 (6 bases). From germline, CDR1 is GTSNPN and CDR2 SVGIG (reference sequence). V lost 2 bases and J lost 5, with 16 bases in between. The CDR3 extends over 14 amino acids. The CDR3 here is CAWSSAGPIDEQYF. CDR3 coding DNA: TGTGCCTGGAGTAGCGCGGGGCCCATCGACGAGCAGTACTTC.

CDR3 DNA: TGTGCCAGCAGCCCACAATCGAATTCACCCCTCCACTTT. Protein product: CASSPQSNSPLHF. The genes are TRBV7-6 and TRBJ1-6; D is uncertain. The germline V gene has CDR1 SGHVS and CDR2 FNYEAQ. This CDR3 is built from 13 residues. Trimming pared 5 bases from V and 7 bases from J, leaving 9 bases between.

The rearrangement joins TRBV7-2 to TRBJ1-6; the match to TRBD1 covers 7 bases. The CDR3 is made up of 15 amino acids. The V and J ends lost 5 bases and 7 bases, in that order; junction bases with no gene match: 8. Germline-derived CDR1 and CDR2 are SGHTA and FQGNSA. DNA of the CDR3: TGTGCCAGCAGCCCCAGACAGGGAATGAATTCACCCCTCCACTTT. It translates to CASSPRQGMNSPLHF.

The V call is TRBV19, the J call TRBJ2-1; 13 bases line up with TRBD2. There are 17 residues in the CDR3. The V segment lost 3 bases and the J segment 3 bases; nucleotides outside the gene matches: 5. Germline CDR1 LNHDA, CDR2 SQIVND (reference sequence). CDR3 DNA sequence: TGTGCCAGTAGTATTACTAGCGGGGGGGCCCACTACAATGAGCAGTTCTTC. Its translation: CASSITSGGAHYNEQFF.